This T cell receptor (beta chain) was captured by sequencing in a study of blood T cell repertoires in COVID-19. Libraries were prepared by immunoSEQ multiplex PCR; TCRdb keeps only in-frame clonotypes and omits some of them. This table has more than 100,000 clones, roughly 84% appearing once. V trimming: 2 bases; J trimming: 6 bases; junction bases outside the gene matches: 4. The CDR3 sequence is 15 residues long. CDR1 and CDR2 (germline): SGHAT, FQNNGV. The sample consisted of peripheral blood. The chain combines TRBV11-2 with TRBJ2-1; 10 bases are shared with TRBD2. The source of this sequence is a human donor in a cohort sampled during active COVID-19. CDR3 amino acids: CASSLNPSGSNEQFF. The DNA of the CDR3 is TGTGCCAGCAGCTTAAATCCTAGCGGGAGCAATGAGCAGTTCTTC. The variable domain in full, with the rest retrieved from reference TRBV11-2 and TRBJ2-1, is EAGVAQSPRYKIIEKRQSVAFWCNPISGHATLYWYQQILGQGPKLLIQFQNNGVVDDSQLPKDRFSAERLKGVDSTLKIQPAKLEDSAVYLCASSLNPSGSNEQFFGPGTRLTVL.